These 29 T cell receptor beta chains share one sample of origin, sequenced in a study of shared clonotypes between healthy human individuals. The data were produced by immunoSEQ multiplex PCR, yet TCRdb's version contains in-frame clones alone and is incomplete. Here the sample spans under 1,100,000 clones, roughly 80% being singletons. Sequencing was done on a sample of memory CD4+ T cells sorted from blood. Subset here: CD45RA-negative fraction. These receptors came from a man younger than 35 in good health.

V and J are TRBV7-9 and TRBJ1-2, with a tentative D call TRBD1 (5 bases). V lost 5 bases, J lost 6 bases, and 10 bases lay in between. This CDR3 has 12 residues. The V gene's germline CDR1 is SEHNR and CDR2 FQNEAQ (reference sequence). The CDR3: CASSPTGDGYTF. CDR3 DNA sequence: TGTGCCAGCAGCCCGACGGGGGATGGCTACACCTTC.

In DNA, the CDR3 is TGCAGCGTTGAAGATGTGGAGGTCAGGGTTGGGCAGTATTTT. This codes for CSVEDVEVRVGQYF. The V gene is TRBV29-1, the J gene TRBJ2-3; perhaps D is TRBD1 or TRBD2 (5 bases each). CDR1 and CDR2 (germline): SQVTM, ANQGSEA. V shed 0 bases and J shed 11 bases, with 18 bases lying between them. CDR3 length: 14 amino acids.

The chain recombines TRBV27 with TRBJ1-6; 7 bases align to TRBD1. CDR1 is MNHEY and CDR2 is SMNVEV in the germline V gene (reference sequence). V gave up 7 bases and J gave up 10 bases; unmatched junction bases: 13. This CDR3 comprises 15 residues. The CDR3 DNA is TGTGCCAGCACCCCCCTCCGGGACAGCGGCTCACCCCTCCACTTT. It encodes CASTPLRDSGSPLHF.

This chain connects TRBV5-1 to TRBJ1-1, with D unclear. Germline assignment: CDR1 SGHRS and CDR2 YFSETQ. The CDR3 is 14 residues long. Trimming shortened V by 1 base and J by 0 bases, and 7 bases separated the two germline ends. In DNA form, the CDR3 reads TGCGCCAGCAGCTTGTCAGCGATGAACACTGAAGCTTTCTTT. It encodes CASSLSAMNTEAFF.

V usage is TRBV5-6 and J usage is TRBJ1-2; 8 bases are a match to TRBD1. Germline-derived CDR1 and CDR2 are SGHDT and YYEEEE. The V segment lost 0 bases and the J segment 7 bases; nucleotides outside the gene matches: 5. This CDR3 region has 14 residues. CDR3 protein: CASSLAGGASGYTF. DNA for the CDR3: TGTGCCAGCAGCTTGGCAGGGGGCGCCAGTGGCTACACCTTC.

The chain employs TRBV5-1 and TRBJ2-1; 9 bases are a match to TRBD1. J gave up 13 bases and V 4 bases, and 15 bases lay outside the gene matches. CDR3 size: 15 residues. Germline V gene data show CDR1 as SGHRS and CDR2 as YFSETQ. The CDR3 coding sequence is TGCGCCAGCAGCCCCGGGACAGGGTATAACCCCTCACAGTTCTTC. As protein: CASSPGTGYNPSQFF. The full variable domain, rest sourced from reference TRBV5-1 and TRBJ2-1, is KAGVTQTPRYLIKTRGQQVTLSCSPISGHRSVSWYQQTPGQGLQFLFEYFSETQRNKGNFPGRFSGRQFSNSRSEMNVSTLELGDSALYLCASSPGTGYNPSQFFGPGTRLTVL.

This clone was seen repeatedly, ten times or more. This sequence joins TRBV28 and TRBJ2-1; D tentatively reads TRBD1 or TRBD2 (5 bases each). The CDR3 extends over 12 amino acids. Germline CDR1 reads MDHEN; CDR2 reads SYDVKM. V gave up 8 bases and J gave up 7 bases, with 12 bases separating them. CDR3 sequence: CASRGPGNEQFF. In DNA form, the CDR3 reads TGTGCCAGCCGGGGTCCAGGGAATGAGCAGTTCTTC.

V and J are TRBV28 and TRBJ1-6; 10 nucleotides agree with TRBD1. Trimming at V came to 5 bases and at J to 8 bases, leaving 3 bases not matched to a gene. The length of the CDR3 is 14 residues. The V gene's germline CDR1 is MDHEN and CDR2 SYDVKM. CDR3 sequence: CASSPGTGDSPLHF. The CDR3 nucleotides are TGTGCCAGCAGTCCCGGGACAGGGGATTCACCCCTCCACTTT.

In this sample, this clone turned up a few times. The rearrangement links TRBV4-1 to TRBJ2-1, with 9 positions matching TRBD2. From germline, CDR1 is MGHRA and CDR2 YSYEKL. This CDR3 region has 18 residues. Trimming cost V 3 bases and J 14 bases; bases outside gene matches: 23. CDR3 in DNA: TGCGCCAGCAGCCACCTCCCTAATAGCGGGAGATCGGCTCGTTCGGAGTTCTTC. As protein: CASSHLPNSGRSARSEFF.

This clone has a handful of counts. The chain recombines TRBV5-1 with TRBJ1-6; 12 bases agree with TRBD1. Trimming at V came to 4 bases and at J to 9 bases, leaving 5 bases not matched to a gene. The V gene's germline CDR1 is SGHRS and CDR2 YFSETQ. This CDR3 spans 15 amino acids. This CDR3 is CASSAGTGGASPLHF. The CDR3 nucleotides read TGCGCCAGCAGCGCCGGGACAGGGGGCGCTTCACCCCTCCACTTT.

The chain combines TRBV4-2 with TRBJ2-2; TRBD1 matches at 11 bases. Germline V gene sequence: CDR1 LGHNA, CDR2 YNFKEQ. Trimming cost V 8 bases and J 7 bases; bases outside gene matches: 15. The CDR3 consists of 17 residues. CDR3 sequence reads: CASGAFAGQGGSGELFF. The CDR3 nucleotides read TGTGCCAGCGGCGCTTTCGCGGGACAGGGGGGCAGCGGGGAGCTGTTTTTT.

This sequence joins TRBV10-1 and TRBJ1-3; 7 bases fit TRBD1. The CDR3 has 15 residues. J was trimmed by 0 bases and V by 6 bases; bases with no gene match: 5. CDR1 and CDR2 from the germline V gene are WNHNN and SYGVQD (reference sequence). CDR3 nucleotide sequence: TGCGCCAGCAGCGATGGGACAGCCTCTGGAAACACCATATATTTT. It yields the protein CASSDGTASGNTIYF.

V and J are TRBV15 and TRBJ2-5, with 7 bases fitting TRBD1. V was pared by 3 bases and J by 1 base, with 2 bases of the junction left unmatched. CDR3 size: 14 residues. CDR1 and CDR2 (germline): LNHNV, YYDKDF (reference sequence). CDR3 amino acids: CATSRGDSQETQYF. DNA for the CDR3: TGTGCCACCAGCAGGGGGGACAGCCAAGAGACCCAGTACTTC.

In this sample, this clone turned up once. In DNA form, the CDR3 reads TGTGCCAGCACACCGAGACAGGGCCCCTACGAGCAGTACTTC. It encodes CASTPRQGPYEQYF. The chain is built from TRBV2 and TRBJ2-7; 7 nucleotides match TRBD1. V gave up 7 bases and J gave up 2 bases; unmatched junction bases: 8. There are 14 residues in the CDR3. Germline values: CDR1 SNHLY, CDR2 FYNNEI.

This clone is a singleton in its sample. The rearrangement uses TRBV19 and TRBJ2-6, with D perhaps matching TRBD1 (5 bases). CDR3 length equals 18 residues. Per the germline V gene, CDR1 is LNHDA and CDR2 is SQIVND (reference sequence). Trimming removed 0 bases from V and 0 bases from J, with 12 bases in between. The CDR3 sequence: CASSIEQGPFSGANVLTF. The CDR3 DNA follows: TGTGCCAGTAGTATAGAGCAGGGCCCCTTCTCTGGGGCCAACGTCCTGACTTTC.

About this clone itself: Distinct nucleotide sequences in the sample also encode this CDR3. This chain links TRBV9 with TRBJ2-1; TRBD2 matches at 8 bases. In germline, CDR1 is SGDLS, CDR2 YYNGEE. V was pared by 4 bases and J by 0 bases, with 3 bases of the junction left unmatched. The CDR3 spans 15 residues. The CDR3 loop is CASSSSGSSYNEQFF. In DNA, the CDR3 is TGTGCCAGCAGCTCGAGCGGGAGCTCCTACAATGAGCAGTTCTTC.

The count of this clone is one. This chain connects TRBV7-2 to TRBJ1-1, with TRBD1 identical over 9 bases. The germline V gene encodes CDR1 SGHTA and CDR2 FQGNSA. The CDR3 runs 15 residues. Trimming cost V 4 bases and J 4 bases; bases outside gene matches: 7. The CDR3 loop is CASSSLQGAFTEAFF. In nucleotides, the CDR3 is TGTGCCAGCAGCTCGTTACAGGGGGCATTCACTGAAGCTTTCTTT.

V usage is TRBV19 and J usage is TRBJ2-7; 8 bases are shared with TRBD2. CDR3 length equals 17 residues. The J segment lost 5 bases and the V segment lost 4 bases, leaving 16 bases of the junction unmatched. Germline CDR1 is LNHDA and CDR2 is SQIVND (reference sequence). This chain's CDR3 is CASSTPRGSGAIDEQYF. CDR3 DNA: TGTGCCAGTAGTACCCCCCGGGGTAGCGGGGCCATAGACGAGCAGTACTTC.

This clone was seen a few times. V and J are TRBV6-1 and TRBJ1-1; maybe TRBD1 (5 bases). The CDR3 is made up of 12 amino acids. CDR1 and CDR2 (germline): MNHNS, SASEGT. V shed 6 bases and J shed 6 bases, with 11 bases lying between them. The CDR3 nucleotides read TGTGCCAGCAGGGGGGAAGGGGCTGAAGCTTTCTTT. This sequence encodes CASRGEGAEAFF.

In nucleotides, the CDR3 is TGTGCCAGCAGTGAGAAGTACAGGGGGAATCAGCCCCAGCATTTT. Its protein product is CASSEKYRGNQPQHF. This rearrangement joins TRBV6-1 to TRBJ1-5; 8 bases are shared with TRBD1. Germline trimming cut 3 bases from V and 4 bases from J; bases unmatched to any gene: 5. Germline CDR1 reads MNHNS; CDR2 reads SASEGT. This CDR3 has 15 amino acids.

The CDR3 coding sequence is TGTGCCAGCAGCCTGGGGACAGTCTCGTATGGCTACACCTTC. The encoded protein is CASSLGTVSYGYTF. The V and J genes are TRBV5-6 and TRBJ1-2; 7 bases match TRBD1. Germline CDR1 reads SGHDT; CDR2 reads YYEEEE. There are 14 residues in the CDR3. Trimming at V came to 4 bases and at J to 5 bases, leaving 8 bases not matched to a gene.

This clone has a single count. This chain joins TRBV7-2 and TRBJ1-4; D uncertain. Looked up from germline, CDR1 is SGHTA and CDR2 is FQGNSA. Trimming took 0 bases from V and 8 from J, leaving 13 bases between them. This CDR3 region has 15 residues. DNA for the CDR3: TGTGCCAGCAGCTTAGCGCGATTAAACGGGGAAAAACTGTTTTTT. Protein product: CASSLARLNGEKLFF.

The chain employs TRBV6-5 and TRBJ1-6, with D tentatively TRBD1 (6 bases). The CDR3 spans 16 residues. V was pared by 1 base and J by 5 bases, with 12 bases between. The germline V gene encodes CDR1 MNHEY and CDR2 SVGAGI. CDR3 sequence: CASSYFLPGDNSPLHF. CDR3 nucleotides: TGTGCCAGCAGTTACTTTTTGCCAGGGGATAATTCACCCCTCCACTTT.

This clone was detected only a few times. This chain uses TRBV28 with TRBJ1-5, with a possible D match to TRBD1 (6 bases). Trimming left V 2 bases short and J 6 bases short, with 14 bases between. Germline-derived CDR1 and CDR2 are MDHEN and SYDVKM. This CDR3 comprises 15 residues. The CDR3 DNA reads TGTGCCAGCAGTTTAGGGGGGGCGCGGGGTCAGCCCCAGCATTTT. Protein product: CASSLGGARGQPQHF.

The chain couples TRBV5-4 to TRBJ2-2, with 12 bases that match TRBD2. CDR1 is SGHNT and CDR2 is YYREEE in the germline V gene (reference sequence). The junction had 4 bases not matched to a gene; V was cut back by 5 bases and J by 5 bases. This CDR3 is built from 15 residues. In DNA, the CDR3 is TGTGCCAGCAGGCTAGCGGGAGGGAAAACCGGGGAGCTGTTTTTT. Its protein product is CASRLAGGKTGELFF.

A word on this clone: The same CDR3 arises from other DNA sequences in this sample as well. This chain uses TRBV7-2 with TRBJ2-1; D gene uncertain. The V gene's germline CDR1 is SGHTA and CDR2 FQGNSA. CDR3 length: 14 amino acids. Trimming shortened V by 4 bases and J by 4 bases, and 11 bases separated the two germline ends. CDR3 sequence reads: CASSSELTYNEQFF. In nucleotides, the CDR3 is TGTGCCAGCAGCTCGGAGCTCACGTACAATGAGCAGTTCTTC.

The chain recombines TRBV7-2 with TRBJ2-1; TRBD2 agrees at 7 bases. Germline assignment: CDR1 SGHTA and CDR2 FQGNSA. V was pared by 1 base and J by 5 bases, with 11 bases of the junction left unmatched. This CDR3 contains 17 residues. CDR3 amino acids: CASSLVPPGLGDNEQFF. Written as DNA, the CDR3 is TGTGCCAGCAGCTTAGTACCGCCCGGACTAGGGGACAATGAGCAGTTCTTC.

The chain joins TRBV6-6 to TRBJ2-1; unclear D gene. CDR1 MNHNY and CDR2 SVGAGI come from the germline V gene (reference sequence). Trimming shortened V by 4 bases and J by 1 base, and 5 bases separated the two germline ends. This CDR3 comprises 13 residues. For the CDR3, the DNA is TGTGCCAGCAGTTCCATATCCTACAATGAGCAGTTCTTC. Protein product: CASSSISYNEQFF.

The chain couples TRBV7-2 to TRBJ2-7; 10 bases fit TRBD1. The CDR3 consists of 15 residues. The germline V gene encodes CDR1 SGHTA and CDR2 FQGNSA. V lost 4 bases, J lost 6 bases, and 9 bases stayed unmatched. This CDR3 reads CASSSGSGQGVEQYF. In nucleotides, the CDR3 is TGTGCCAGCAGCTCCGGGTCCGGACAGGGGGTCGAGCAGTACTTC. The full variable domain, completed using reference TRBV7-2 and TRBJ2-7, is GAGVSQSPSNKVTEKGKDVELRCDPISGHTALYWYRQSLGQGLEFLIYFQGNSAPDKSGLPSDRFSAERTGGSVSTLTIQRTQQEDSAVYLCASSSGSGQGVEQYFGPGTRLTVT.